The 10 T cell receptor beta chains listed next were all sequenced from one sample in a study of shared clonotypes between healthy human individuals. The protocol was immunoSEQ multiplex PCR, while the TCRdb copy is restricted to in-frame clones and leaves out a portion. In the table there are some 2,400,000 clones, approximately 94% of which are singletons. The sequencing input was naive CD4+ T cells sorted from blood. Subset specified: CD45RA+ positively selected. The receptors originated from a man younger than 30 in good health.

This clone showed up just once. This chain uses TRBV18 with TRBJ1-3; D gene unclear. Germline-derived CDR1 and CDR2 are KGHSH and LQKENI. CDR3 length: 15 residues. Trimming removed 1 base at V and 1 base at J, with 8 bases between. CDR3 sequence reads: CASSPQVLSGNTIYF. The CDR3 DNA reads as TGTGCCAGCTCACCACAGGTCCTTTCTGGAAACACCATATATTTT.

A word on this clone: Additional DNA sequences in this sample encode the identical CDR3. The chain carries TRBV11-2 and TRBJ2-5; D gene uncertain. V was shortened by 6 bases and J by 1 base, with 9 bases between the two germline ends. This CDR3 is built from 13 residues. Per germline, CDR1 SGHAT and CDR2 FQNNGV. As DNA, the CDR3 is TGTGCCAGCAGTCCCGGCAGCCAAGAGACCCAGTACTTC. Its protein product is CASSPGSQETQYF.

This chain connects TRBV28 to TRBJ2-3, with 12 bases identical to TRBD2. Germline lookup yields CDR1 MDHEN and CDR2 SYDVKM. The CDR3 extends over 16 amino acids. V lost 2 bases to trimming and J lost 2 bases; unmatched junction nucleotides: 2. This chain's CDR3 is CASSLRLAGDTDTQYF. The CDR3 nucleotides read TGTGCCAGCAGTTTAAGACTAGCGGGGGACACAGATACGCAGTATTTT.

The chain employs TRBV5-4 and TRBJ2-7, with 9 bases aligning to TRBD1. This CDR3 has 15 amino acids. CDR1 and CDR2 from the germline V gene are SGHNT and YYREEE (reference sequence). V lost 4 bases to trimming and J lost 9 bases; unmatched junction nucleotides: 14. The CDR3 DNA reads TGTGCCAGCAGCGTATTCGGGACAGGGACCCTCGGGCAGTACTTC. This sequence encodes CASSVFGTGTLGQYF.

This chain connects TRBV6-6 to TRBJ2-7, with 14 bases identical to TRBD2. The ends lost 0 bases at V and 6 bases at J; junction bases unmatched: 4. Germline V gene data show CDR1 as MNHNY and CDR2 as SVGAGI (reference sequence). CDR3 length: 16 amino acids. Here the CDR3 DNA reads TGTGCCAGCAGTTACTCGGGACTAGCGGGAGAAGGCGAGCAGTACTTC. Its translation is CASSYSGLAGEGEQYF.

The chain has TRBV29-1 and TRBJ2-5, with D possibly matching TRBD2 (5 bases). CDR1 SQVTM and CDR2 ANQGSEA come from the germline V gene. V was trimmed by 6 bases and J by 4 bases, leaving 21 bases between them. The length of the CDR3 is 15 residues. In DNA form, the CDR3 reads TGCAGCGTGCCTCTACTGGGGATGCGGGTAGAGACCCAGTACTTC. Translation: CSVPLLGMRVETQYF.

The rearrangement uses TRBV5-4 and TRBJ2-3; D not resolved. The CDR3 spans 15 residues. The germline V and J ends were trimmed by 0 bases and 0 bases, with 8 bases remaining between them. Looked up from germline, CDR1 is SGHNT and CDR2 is YYREEE (reference sequence). The CDR3 nucleotides are TGTGCCAGCAGCTTGGGAATAGCCAGCACAGATACGCAGTATTTT. Its protein product is CASSLGIASTDTQYF.

The rearrangement links TRBV6-1 to TRBJ1-2; D is possibly TRBD1 (6 bases). V was trimmed by 8 bases and J by 4 bases, leaving 14 bases between them. Germline CDR1 is MNHNS and CDR2 is SASEGT. The CDR3 is 13 amino acids. As DNA, the CDR3 is TGTGCCAGCCAGACAGGCCCGGGCTATGGCTACACCTTC. It specifies CASQTGPGYGYTF.

The rearrangement links TRBV30 to TRBJ2-1, with 9 bases matching TRBD2. The CDR3 has 12 residues. The V segment lost 1 base and the J segment 13 bases; nucleotides outside the gene matches: 5. Germline assignment: CDR1 GTSNPN and CDR2 SVGIG (reference sequence). The CDR3 DNA reads TGTGCCTGGAGTGAGACAGCGGGGGGTCAGTTCTTC. Amino acids: CAWSETAGGQFF.

This chain links TRBV19 with TRBJ2-7, with 9 bases lining up with TRBD1. The V and J ends lost 2 bases and 2 bases, in that order; junction bases with no gene match: 13. Germline V gene lookup returns CDR1 LNHDA and CDR2 SQIVND (reference sequence). The CDR3 is 18 amino acids. In nucleotides, the CDR3 is TGTGCCAGTAGTATAAACGCCCCAGGGACAGGGTTGCCCTACGAGCAGTACTTC. Amino acids: CASSINAPGTGLPYEQYF.